This TCR beta chain was captured by sequencing in a study of CD8 T cells in Susac syndrome (dated by TCRdb to the late 2010s). With regard to the full study: The study used repertoire sequencing to test whether antigen drove CD8+ T cell activation and differentiation in Susac syndrome.

Study-wide findings and limitations: The TCR sequencing and HLA analysis was acknowledged to have included a relatively small number of individuals.

V is clipped by 2 bases and J by 7 bases, and the sequence between their germline boundaries is 14 bases long. The germline V gene specifies KGHSH as CDR1 and LQKENI as CDR2. The CDR3 spans 15 residues, from the cysteine through the phenylalanine. Only CDR3 DNA remains: 45 bases, in frame from the first base. Peripheral blood CD8+ and CD4+ T cells from healthy donors, Susac syndrome patients and multiple sclerosis patients were profiled by high-throughput TCR beta sequencing. Treatment-naive patients with stable or active relapsing-remitting disease fulfilling revised McDonald criteria were used as multiple sclerosis controls. Bulk CD8+ and CD4+ T cells were purified by magnetic negative isolation, while CD8+ TEMRA cells were enriched using FACS. Blood was collected in EDTA tubes and processed within 24 hours, with PBMCs isolated through density gradient centrifugation. PBMCs destined for TCR sequencing were cryopreserved in liquid nitrogen and later thawed in a 37 °C water bath. The sorted or isolated CD4+, CD8+ and CD8+ TEMRA cells had a purity of 90% or higher.

RNA was extracted using the RNeasy kit, and roughly 0.5 to 1 ug of the RNA was reverse transcribed with random hexamers. TCR beta CDR3 regions were amplified with the immunoSEQ multiplex PCR assay covering 54 Vbeta and 13 Jbeta segments. Bias from PCR amplification was corrected by using a synthetic template baseline for primer optimization and for computational correction. The study's processing was this. Reads were annotated to V, D and J genes per IMGT and analyzed with immunoSEQ Analyzer, keeping only productive sequences. Clonality was computed as one minus Shannon entropy normalized by log2 of the number of productive unique sequences. For each patient and control, public and private clones were evaluated among the 100 most prevalent clones. Clones were defined as Susac-specific when absent from the healthy and MS cohorts, from 1052 published viral clones and from other ImmuneACCESS disease sequences. TCRdb reprocessing: public reads trimmed at Q25 with fastp, clones called with MiXCR, in-frame beta chains kept. Duplicate CDR3 protein sequences are folded into a single record with the most common DNA and genes. These V and J calls are TCRdb output, not the study's own analysis. In this sample the table shows over 150,000 distinct CDR3 sequences, 93% of which occur a single time. Approximately 0.09% of the sample lies in the top ten.

A note on this clonotype: It lacks a known antigen. Base quality data are lacking; no much larger clone is found one base away.

The TCR was taken from a human donor with multiple sclerosis. Here the chain combines TRBV18 and TRBJ1-4; the D gene remains uncertain. Specimen: CD4+ T cells from PBMCs. The nucleotide sequence reads TGTGCCAGCTCACCAAGAAGCTTCGGGCCTGAAAAACTGTTTTTT. It is translated as CASSPRSFGPEKLFF.